This T cell receptor beta chain emerged from a study of tumor-infiltrating lymphocytes in primary liver carcinoma. Turning to this clonotype: The junction departs from germline at one end; a sequencing error may be responsible.

Unsorted bulk tissue (roughly 18-32 mg) underwent RNA and DNA co-extraction. Five separate regions of each tumor underwent sampling. Tumor samples all exceeded 80% viable tumor cells. TCR beta cDNA was reverse-transcribed from about 500 ng of total RNA. The reaction used a constant-region primer and ProtoScript II reverse transcriptase. Three-round nested multiplex PCR performed with slightly modified ARM-PCR produced the TCR beta libraries. The opening two PCR rounds, around 9 cycles each, paired TRBV1-TRBV30 forward primers with a C-beta reverse primer. TCRdb recomputed calls from the multiplex PCR reads with MiXCR, one row per CDR3 protein. The table shows more than 70,000 distinct CDR3 sequences, with 72% occurring only once. The length of the CDR3 is 15 residues. Germline assignment: CDR1 ENHRY and CDR2 SYGVKD.

The V gene is TRBV10-3, the J gene TRBJ2-7, with D possibly matching TRBD2 (6 bases). Input material: liver tumor tissue from sampling region 1. Specified subset: tumor region T1, superior pole. The source of this sequence is a middle-aged man with primary liver carcinoma and hepatitis B virus infection. CDR3 bases: TGTGTCATGAGTGAGTCTAGCGTGGGCTCTAGCGAGCAATACTTC. Translation gives CVMSESSVGSSEQYF.